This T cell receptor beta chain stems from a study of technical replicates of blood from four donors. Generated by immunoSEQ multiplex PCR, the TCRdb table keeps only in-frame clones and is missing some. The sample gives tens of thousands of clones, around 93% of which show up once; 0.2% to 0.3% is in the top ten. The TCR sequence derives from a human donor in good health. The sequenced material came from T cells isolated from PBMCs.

CDR3 protein: CASSVETGTMRVKQYF. In DNA form, the CDR3 reads TGTGCCAGCAGTGTCGAGACAGGGACAATGCGTGTGAAGCAGTACTTC. The J gene is TRBJ2-7, the V gene TRBV4-2; 7 bases map to TRBD1. With V trimmed by 6 bases and J by 8 bases, 19 bases remained unmatched. Per the germline V gene, CDR1 is LGHNA and CDR2 is YNFKEQ. The CDR3 contains 16 residues.